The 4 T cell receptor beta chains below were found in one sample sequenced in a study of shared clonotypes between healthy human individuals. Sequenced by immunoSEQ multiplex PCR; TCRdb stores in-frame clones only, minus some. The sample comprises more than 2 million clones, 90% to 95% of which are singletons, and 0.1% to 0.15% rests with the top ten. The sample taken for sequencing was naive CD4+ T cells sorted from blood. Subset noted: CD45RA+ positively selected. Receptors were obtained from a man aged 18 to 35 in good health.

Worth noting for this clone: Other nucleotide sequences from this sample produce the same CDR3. The CDR3 is CASSVGGTGNTIYF. The DNA for the CDR3 is TGTGCCAGCAGCGTAGGGGGGACTGGAAACACCATATATTTT. V is TRBV9 and J is TRBJ1-3; possible D gene TRBD1, 5 bases. CDR3 length equals 14 residues. CDR1 SGDLS and CDR2 YYNGEE come from the germline V gene. V was clipped by 0 bases and J by 2 bases, with 6 bases between them.

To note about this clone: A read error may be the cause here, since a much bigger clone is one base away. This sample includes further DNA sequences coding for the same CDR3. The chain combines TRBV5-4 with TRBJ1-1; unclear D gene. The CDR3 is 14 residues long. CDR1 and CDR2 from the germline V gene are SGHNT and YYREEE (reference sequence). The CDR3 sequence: CASSPKGGNTEAFF. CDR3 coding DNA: TGTGCCAGCAGCCCGAAAGGAGGGAACACTGAAGCTTTCTTC. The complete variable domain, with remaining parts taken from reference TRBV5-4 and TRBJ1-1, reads ETGVTQSPTHLIKTRGQQVTLRCSSQSGHNTVSWYQQALGQGPQFIFQYYREEENGRGNFPPRFSGLQFPNYSSELNVNALELDDSALYLCASSPKGGNTEAFFGQGTRLTVV.

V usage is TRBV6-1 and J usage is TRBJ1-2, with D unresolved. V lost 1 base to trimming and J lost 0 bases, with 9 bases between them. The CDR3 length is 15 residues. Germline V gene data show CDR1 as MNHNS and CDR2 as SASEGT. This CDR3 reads CASSEEFSPNYGYTF. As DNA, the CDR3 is TGTGCCAGCAGTGAAGAGTTTAGTCCTAACTATGGCTACACCTTC.

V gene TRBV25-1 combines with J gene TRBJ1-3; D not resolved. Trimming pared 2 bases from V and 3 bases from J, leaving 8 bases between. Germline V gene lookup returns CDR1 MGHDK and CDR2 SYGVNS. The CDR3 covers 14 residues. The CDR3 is CASSEAGGGNTIYF. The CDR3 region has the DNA TGTGCCAGCAGTGAAGCGGGTGGTGGAAACACCATATATTTT.